This T cell receptor (beta chain) was profiled in a study of graft-versus-host responses after intestinal transplantation. Notes on this clone: Its antigen is still unknown.

Looked up from germline, CDR1 is SGHRS and CDR2 is YFSETQ. With V trimmed by 0 bases and J by 5 bases, 2 bases remained unmatched. The CDR3 consists of 14 residues. Libraries were prepared by immunoSEQ multiplex PCR; TCRdb keeps only in-frame clonotypes and omits some of them. The table includes over 85,000 clones, roughly 89% detected once. This receptor was obtained from a human donor who was the organ donor for an intestinal transplant. Sample: unstimulated CD4+ T cells sorted from spleen or lymph node cells, taken before transplant. This rearrangement joins TRBV5-1 to TRBJ2-3, with TRBD2 identical over 8 bases. The CDR3 DNA sequence: TGCGCCAGCAGCTTGGACAGCGGGGGAGATACGCAGTATTTT. This codes for CASSLDSGGDTQYF.